The entry below describes one T cell receptor beta chain. Since a far larger clone is one base different, this is likely a read error. The same CDR3 arises from other DNA sequences in this sample as well. Deep-level running was used for the assay. Among the unsorted PBMC samples, replicate PCRs used roughly 0.3 ug DNA, 31,000 or so T cell genomes. The authors sequenced unsorted PBMC DNA on ten immunoSEQ deep assay plates. Generated by immunoSEQ multiplex PCR, the TCRdb table keeps only in-frame clones and is missing some. Of 450,000 or so clones listed, roughly 80% are singletons. The data stem from a study of shared clonotypes between healthy human individuals. CDR1 and CDR2 from the germline V gene are KGHSH and LQKENI. CDR3 length equals 14 residues.

Sequencing used PBMCs. The rearrangement links TRBV18 to TRBJ1-1, with TRBD1 matching over 7 bases. This clonotype was obtained from a middle-aged woman in good health. Some clones in this sample may be carry-over from other donors' samples. CDR3 sequence (DNA): TGTGCCAGCTCACCACAGGGGGCAAGCACTGAGGCTTTCTTT. The encoded protein is CASSPQGASTEAFF.